Each of the 2 T cell receptor beta chains below was sequenced from the same sample in a study of CD8+ T cells in alopecia areata. In each case, RNA was isolated and then reverse transcribed into cDNA as the sequencing template. Only in-frame clones appear in the TCRdb table, and some are missing; sequencing was by immunoSEQ multiplex PCR. The sample shows over 85,000 clones, over 70% of them seen only once. As to treatment: oral pan-JAK inhibitor, 5-10 mg twice daily. Specimen: CD8+ T cells sorted from blood, collected at approximately week 45, from a patient treated with tofacitinib. These TCRs come from a human donor with alopecia areata.

The CDR3 nucleotides read TGTGCCAGTAGTATTTCCCTTGGGCTTCGGTATGGCTACACCTTC. Residues: CASSISLGLRYGYTF. The chain combines TRBV19 with TRBJ1-2; no definite D call. V lost 3 bases to trimming and J lost 5 bases, with 16 bases between them. The germline V gene has CDR1 LNHDA and CDR2 SQIVND (reference sequence). The CDR3 spans 15 residues. Supplemented by reference TRBV19 and TRBJ1-2, the full variable domain reads DGGITQSPKYLFRKEGQNVTLSCEQNLNHDAMYWYRQDPGQGLRLIYYSQIVNDFQKGDIAEGYSVSREKKESFPLTVTSAQKNPTAFYLCASSISLGLRYGYTFGSGTRLTVV.

The rearrangement uses TRBV4-1 and TRBJ2-1; 8 bases line up with TRBD1. Germline assignment: CDR1 MGHRA and CDR2 YSYEKL. The CDR3 is 14 amino acids. The ends lost 2 bases at V and 8 bases at J; junction bases unmatched: 5. CDR3 region: CASSQPQGADEQFF. The DNA of the CDR3 is TGCGCCAGCAGCCAACCCCAGGGGGCCGATGAGCAGTTCTTC.